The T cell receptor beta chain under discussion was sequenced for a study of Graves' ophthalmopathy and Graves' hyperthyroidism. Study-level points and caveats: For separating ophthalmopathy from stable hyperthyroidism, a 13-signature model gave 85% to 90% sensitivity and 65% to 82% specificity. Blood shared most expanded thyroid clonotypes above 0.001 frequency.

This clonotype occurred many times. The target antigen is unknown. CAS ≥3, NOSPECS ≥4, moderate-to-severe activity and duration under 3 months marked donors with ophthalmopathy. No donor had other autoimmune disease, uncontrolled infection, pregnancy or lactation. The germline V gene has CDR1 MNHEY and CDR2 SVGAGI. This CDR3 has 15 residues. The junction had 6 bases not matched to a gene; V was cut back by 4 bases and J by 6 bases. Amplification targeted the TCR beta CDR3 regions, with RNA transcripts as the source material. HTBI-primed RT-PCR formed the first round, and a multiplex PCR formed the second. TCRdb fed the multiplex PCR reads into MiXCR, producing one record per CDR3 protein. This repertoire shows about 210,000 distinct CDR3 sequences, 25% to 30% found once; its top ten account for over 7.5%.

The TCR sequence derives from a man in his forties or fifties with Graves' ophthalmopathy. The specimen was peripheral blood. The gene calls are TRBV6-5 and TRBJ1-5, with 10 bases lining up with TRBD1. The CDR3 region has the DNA TGTGCCAGCAGTTCCGGGACAGGGGAAAGTCAGCCCCAGCATTTT. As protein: CASSSGTGESQPQHF.